Shown below are 3 T cell receptor beta chains from a single sample sequenced in a study of shared clonotypes between healthy human individuals. The assay was immunoSEQ multiplex PCR, and TCRdb's table has in-frame clones only and misses some. The sample lists 450,000 to 500,000 clones; approximately 78% were seen once. The sequenced sample was PBMCs. These receptors all stem from a woman in her thirties or forties in good health. Some clones in this sample may be carry-over from other donors' samples.

Ten or more counts support this clone. V and J are TRBV29-1 and TRBJ2-7; D not certain. Trimming pared 0 bases from V and 5 bases from J, leaving 8 bases between. This CDR3 has 12 residues. The germline gives CDR1 SQVTM, CDR2 ANQGSEA. As DNA, the CDR3 is TGCAGCGTTGAAGATCTTCTCCACGAGCAGTACTTC. This sequence encodes CSVEDLLHEQYF.

The chain employs TRBV5-1 and TRBJ1-2; 8 bases agree with TRBD1. J lost 8 bases, V lost 7 bases, and 13 bases had no gene match. The CDR3 length is 14 residues. The germline V gene encodes CDR1 SGHRS and CDR2 YFSETQ. CDR3 region: CASGAPGQVDGYTF. DNA of the CDR3: TGCGCCAGCGGCGCCCCGGGACAGGTTGACGGCTACACCTTC.

The chain carries TRBV7-6 and TRBJ2-3; 9 positions match TRBD2. Trimming removed 0 bases from V and 3 bases from J; junction bases left unmatched: 10. This CDR3 comprises 18 residues. In germline, CDR1 is SGHVS, CDR2 FNYEAQ. For the CDR3, the DNA is TGTGCCAGCAGCTTAGCGTCCGGGGCGGGAGGGCGTACAGATACGCAGTATTTT. As protein: CASSLASGAGGRTDTQYF.